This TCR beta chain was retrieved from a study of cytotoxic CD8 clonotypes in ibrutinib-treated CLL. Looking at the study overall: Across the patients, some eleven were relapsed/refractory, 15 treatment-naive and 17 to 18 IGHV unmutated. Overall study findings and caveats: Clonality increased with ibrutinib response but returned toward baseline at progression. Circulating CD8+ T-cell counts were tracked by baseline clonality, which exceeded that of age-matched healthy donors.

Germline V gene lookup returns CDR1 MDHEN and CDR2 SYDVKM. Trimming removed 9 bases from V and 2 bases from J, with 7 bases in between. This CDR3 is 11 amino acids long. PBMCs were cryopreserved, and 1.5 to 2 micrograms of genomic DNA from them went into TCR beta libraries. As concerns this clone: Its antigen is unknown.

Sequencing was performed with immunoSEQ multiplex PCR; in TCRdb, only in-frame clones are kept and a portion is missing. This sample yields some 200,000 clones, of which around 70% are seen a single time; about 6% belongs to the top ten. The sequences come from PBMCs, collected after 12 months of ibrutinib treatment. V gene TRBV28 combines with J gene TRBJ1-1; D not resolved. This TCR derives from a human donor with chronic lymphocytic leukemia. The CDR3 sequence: CASWGNTEAFF. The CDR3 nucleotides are TGTGCCAGTTGGGGAAACACTGAAGCTTTCTTT.